Listed below are T cell receptor beta chains from one sample, sequenced in a study of cytomegalovirus exposure and HLA in healthy donors. Sequencing used immunoSEQ multiplex PCR; TCRdb keeps in-frame clones, though not all of them. The sample consists of approximately 140,000 clones, 78% of them appearing once. The sample was PBMCs. Source of these receptors: a male donor in good health and CMV-seronegative. Each CDR3 is given without its conserved first and last residue. Each record gives: D gene, J gene, V gene, CDR3 protein. A D gene is named only where the DNA matches it firmly.

d_gene: TRBD2
j_gene: TRBJ2-7
v_gene: TRBV6-5
CDR3aa: ASNLAGAPYEQY

d_gene: .
j_gene: TRBJ1-1
v_gene: TRBV5-6
CDR3aa: ASQPTGRVGTEAF

d_gene: TRBD1
j_gene: TRBJ2-7
v_gene: TRBV6-1
CDR3aa: ASVDRERSYEQY

d_gene: .
j_gene: TRBJ2-5
v_gene: TRBV5-3
CDR3aa: ARSLVFSYSETQY

d_gene: .
j_gene: TRBJ2-7
v_gene: TRBV4-3
CDR3aa: ASSQNRYEQY

d_gene: .
j_gene: TRBJ1-3
v_gene: TRBV19
CDR3aa: ASSIDTTGPGNTIY

d_gene: TRBD2
j_gene: TRBJ2-7
v_gene: TRBV7-9
CDR3aa: SSTPSFAGGEQY

d_gene: .
j_gene: TRBJ1-1
v_gene: TRBV25-1
CDR3aa: ASSELSGGYTEAF

d_gene: TRBD1
j_gene: TRBJ1-1
v_gene: TRBV18
CDR3aa: ASSPQGQAAF

d_gene: TRBD2
j_gene: TRBJ2-1
v_gene: TRBV30
CDR3aa: AWVPGGPFHEQF

d_gene: .
j_gene: TRBJ1-2
v_gene: TRBV30
CDR3aa: AWSVTGTNYGYT

d_gene: .
j_gene: TRBJ1-3
v_gene: TRBV9
CDR3aa: ASSVRGQSDPIY

d_gene: TRBD2
j_gene: TRBJ2-1
v_gene: TRBV30
CDR3aa: AFAGDRGREGNEQF

d_gene: TRBD2
j_gene: TRBJ2-4
v_gene: TRBV27
CDR3aa: ASSLSGGGVFQY

d_gene: .
j_gene: TRBJ1-1
v_gene: TRBV6-5
CDR3aa: ASSYSRNTEAF

d_gene: .
j_gene: TRBJ2-7
v_gene: TRBV30
CDR3aa: AWSAVWEVPPYEQY

d_gene: .
j_gene: TRBJ1-2
v_gene: TRBV5-1
CDR3aa: ASSPSSFLGAPGGYT

d_gene: TRBD1
j_gene: TRBJ1-2
v_gene: TRBV5-4
CDR3aa: ASSLETGDYGYT

d_gene: TRBD1
j_gene: TRBJ1-1
v_gene: TRBV18
CDR3aa: ASSLRDRGTEAF

d_gene: .
j_gene: TRBJ1-2
v_gene: TRBV6-6
CDR3aa: ASSPDGIYGYT

d_gene: .
j_gene: TRBJ1-5
v_gene: TRBV15
CDR3aa: ATSTRVLGNQPQH

d_gene: TRBD1
j_gene: TRBJ1-4
v_gene: TRBV19
CDR3aa: ASSFGTGPNEKLF

d_gene: .
j_gene: TRBJ1-2
v_gene: TRBV15
CDR3aa: ATSRTSGGGSYGYT

d_gene: .
j_gene: TRBJ2-5
v_gene: TRBV7-6
CDR3aa: ASSGGGETQY

d_gene: .
j_gene: TRBJ1-2
v_gene: TRBV7-8
CDR3aa: ASSFQGNYGYT

d_gene: .
j_gene: TRBJ2-5
v_gene: TRBV7-9
CDR3aa: ASSLPREETQY

d_gene: .
j_gene: TRBJ2-1
v_gene: TRBV4-3
CDR3aa: ASSLQRNEQF

d_gene: .
j_gene: TRBJ2-5
v_gene: TRBV13
CDR3aa: ASSLVGLAETQY

d_gene: .
j_gene: TRBJ2-1
v_gene: TRBV2
CDR3aa: ASTDLAEYNEQF

d_gene: TRBD1
j_gene: TRBJ1-2
v_gene: TRBV6-6
CDR3aa: ASRTNLDRGNYGYT

d_gene: .
j_gene: TRBJ2-7
v_gene: TRBV29-1
CDR3aa: SVGVGTRAEQY

d_gene: TRBD2
j_gene: TRBJ2-5
v_gene: TRBV5-1
CDR3aa: ASSWKSGGAYETQY

d_gene: .
j_gene: TRBJ1-2
v_gene: TRBV25-1
CDR3aa: ASTSSVPAGGYT

d_gene: TRBD2
j_gene: TRBJ2-3
v_gene: TRBV6-5
CDR3aa: ASSSTAGGDTDTQY

d_gene: TRBD2
j_gene: TRBJ2-3
v_gene: TRBV30
CDR3aa: AWGTGGLDTQY

d_gene: TRBD1
j_gene: TRBJ1-2
v_gene: TRBV5-1
CDR3aa: ASSLAGTGGNYGYP

d_gene: .
j_gene: TRBJ2-2
v_gene: TRBV25-1
CDR3aa: ASKASEGETGELF